The 23 T cell receptor beta chains below all came from one sample that was sequenced in a study of cytomegalovirus exposure and HLA in healthy donors. 13 Jbeta primers and 60 Vbeta primers were used for the PCR. TCRdb's copy holds only in-frame clones and misses some; the assay was immunoSEQ multiplex PCR. The data contain some 200,000 clones, over 75% of them singletons. Material for sequencing was PBMCs. The receptors here all came from a woman younger than 45 in good health and CMV-seronegative.

This chain uses TRBV19 with TRBJ1-5; 7 nucleotides agree with TRBD1. CDR3 length equals 15 residues. CDR1 is LNHDA, CDR2 SQIVND, per germline (reference sequence). J lost 3 bases, V lost 4 bases, and 6 bases had no gene match. Written as DNA, the CDR3 is TGTGCCAGTAGTACTTTCGACAGGGACAATCAGCCCCAGCATTTT. As protein: CASSTFDRDNQPQHF.

This clone was found once. The chain combines TRBV27 with TRBJ2-3; 9 bases fit TRBD1. The length of the CDR3 is 12 residues. Germline CDR1 MNHEY, CDR2 SMNVEV (reference sequence). After removal of 3 bases from V and 10 bases from J, the junction contained 2 bases not matched to a gene. The CDR3 DNA sequence: TGTGCCAGCAGTTTCGGGACAGGGCCGCAGTATTTT. It translates to CASSFGTGPQYF.

The chain has TRBV28 and TRBJ2-7; 9 nucleotides match TRBD1. The J segment lost 7 bases and the V segment lost 4 bases, leaving 14 bases of the junction unmatched. The CDR3 length is 16 residues. Germline-derived CDR1 and CDR2 are MDHEN and SYDVKM. The DNA for the CDR3 is TGTGCCAGCAGTTCGGTCGCAACGACAGGGGGAGGAGAGCAGTACTTC. As protein: CASSSVATTGGGEQYF.

The rearrangement links TRBV9 to TRBJ2-2, with D possibly matching TRBD2 (6 bases). The V end was cut by 3 bases, the J end by 0 bases, with 9 bases between. From germline, CDR1 is SGDLS and CDR2 YYNGEE. This CDR3 has 15 amino acids. CDR3 loop: CASSEGGPNTGELFF. DNA for the CDR3: TGTGCCAGCAGCGAGGGAGGACCGAACACCGGGGAGCTGTTTTTT. The full variable domain, in which reference TRBV9 and TRBJ2-2 provide the parts outside the CDR3, is DSGVTQTPKHLITATGQRVTLRCSPRSGDLSVYWYQQSLDQGLQFLIQYYNGEERAKGNILERFSAQQFPDLHSELNLSSLELGDSALYFCASSEGGPNTGELFFGEGSRLTVL.

The genes are TRBV19 and TRBJ2-7, with TRBD2 matching 11 bases. CDR3 size: 14 residues. V shed 7 bases, J shed 1 base, and the junction held 3 bases outside the gene matches. The germline CDR1 and CDR2 sequences are LNHDA and SQIVND (reference sequence). CDR3 protein: CASTGTSGSYEQYF. CDR3 in DNA: TGTGCCAGTACAGGGACTAGCGGATCCTACGAGCAGTACTTC.

This clone was detected once. This chain uses TRBV30 with TRBJ1-3; D might be TRBD1 (5 bases). The length of the CDR3 is 14 residues. The germline V and J ends were trimmed by 6 bases and 0 bases, with 12 bases remaining between them. Germline CDR1 reads GTSNPN; CDR2 reads SVGIG (reference sequence). The CDR3 region has the DNA TGTGCCTGCCCAGGGCGCCTCTCTGGAAACACCATATATTTT. Protein sequence: CACPGRLSGNTIYF.

The chain carries TRBV6-5 and TRBJ1-2; 8 nucleotides line up with TRBD1. J was trimmed by 6 bases and V by 0 bases; bases with no gene match: 3. The germline V gene encodes CDR1 MNHEY and CDR2 SVGAGI. This CDR3 is built from 14 residues. The CDR3 loop is CASSYSRQGNGYTF. The DNA for the CDR3 is TGTGCCAGCAGTTACTCGCGACAGGGGAATGGCTACACCTTC.

This chain uses TRBV6-5 with TRBJ2-7; TRBD1 matches 7 bases. After removal of 5 bases from V and 2 bases from J, the junction contained 6 bases not matched to a gene. Germline CDR1 and CDR2: MNHEY and SVGAGI. There are 14 residues in the CDR3. The CDR3 bases are TGTGCCAGCAGTCCCCGGGACAGCGCCTACGAGCAGTACTTC. It yields the protein CASSPRDSAYEQYF.

There are a few counts of this clone. The chain combines TRBV7-9 with TRBJ2-7; possible D gene TRBD1, 6 bases. The CDR3 totals 15 residues. The V gene's germline CDR1 is SEHNR and CDR2 FQNEAQ (reference sequence). Trimming stripped 4 bases from V and 3 bases from J, with 16 bases between. CDR3 bases: TGTGCCAGCAGCTCAAACAGGGACGGTCTCTACGAGCAGTACTTC. The encoded protein is CASSSNRDGLYEQYF.

The sample holds a few counts of this clone. This sequence joins TRBV7-9 and TRBJ2-7; the D gene is possibly TRBD1 (5 bases). CDR1 is SEHNR and CDR2 is FQNEAQ in the germline V gene (reference sequence). V lost 3 bases and J lost 4, with 7 bases in between. The CDR3 runs to 12 residues. The DNA of the CDR3 is TGTGCCAGCAGCTTGTCAGGGTACGAGCAGTACTTC. This codes for CASSLSGYEQYF.

This chain links TRBV7-9 with TRBJ1-1, with 8 bases matching TRBD1. There are 14 residues in the CDR3. The germline gives CDR1 SEHNR, CDR2 FQNEAQ (reference sequence). The ends lost 4 bases at V and 1 base at J; junction bases unmatched: 2. CDR3 in amino acids: CASSWGTGNTEAFF. CDR3 bases: TGTGCCAGCAGCTGGGGGACAGGGAACACTGAAGCTTTCTTT.

The chain combines TRBV5-1 with TRBJ2-1, with TRBD1 matching 8 bases. CDR1 and CDR2 from the germline V gene are SGHRS and YFSETQ. V lost 7 bases to trimming and J lost 5 bases; unmatched junction nucleotides: 8. The CDR3 has 14 residues. The CDR3 region is CASGQGHMDNEQFF. DNA of the CDR3: TGCGCCAGCGGACAGGGCCACATGGACAATGAGCAGTTCTTC.

This chain links TRBV19 with TRBJ2-1, with 7 bases lining up with TRBD2. Germline V lookup: CDR1 LNHDA, CDR2 SQIVND (reference sequence). The ends lost 4 bases at V and 2 bases at J; junction bases unmatched: 5. This CDR3 is built from 15 residues. CDR3 region: CASSTGRATYNEQFF. The DNA of the CDR3 is TGTGCCAGTAGTACGGGGAGGGCCACCTACAATGAGCAGTTCTTC.

In this sample, this clone turned up once. The chain employs TRBV7-9 and TRBJ2-4; a weak D match, TRBD1 (6 bases). Germline CDR1 and CDR2: SEHNR and FQNEAQ (reference sequence). The germline V and J ends were trimmed by 5 bases and 0 bases, with 17 bases remaining between them. The CDR3 is 17 residues long. CDR3 amino acids: CASSPPGTSLAKNIQYF. The CDR3 DNA reads TGTGCCAGCAGCCCGCCTGGGACATCTTTAGCCAAAAACATTCAGTACTTC.

The chain has TRBV13 and TRBJ2-2, with TRBD1 matching 10 bases. The germline gives CDR1 PRHDT, CDR2 FYEKMQ (reference sequence). V was pared by 2 bases and J by 0 bases, with 6 bases of the junction left unmatched. This CDR3 contains 18 residues. The CDR3 is CASSLMDRGTPNTGELFF. CDR3 coding DNA: TGTGCCAGCAGCTTAATGGACAGGGGGACTCCGAACACCGGGGAGCTGTTTTTT.

CDR3 DNA sequence: TGTGCCAGCAGCTTGTTTCAGCAGGGGTTTAACTATGGCTACACCTTC. This gives the protein CASSLFQQGFNYGYTF. V is TRBV5-6 and J is TRBJ1-2; weak D call: TRBD1 (6 bases). Per the germline V gene, CDR1 is SGHDT and CDR2 is YYEEEE. The CDR3 loop spans 16 amino acids. Trimming removed 1 base from V and 1 base from J, with 14 bases in between.

The chain has TRBV5-4 and TRBJ2-5; 9 nucleotides align to TRBD1. The CDR3 sequence is 15 residues long. The germline V gene has CDR1 SGHNT and CDR2 YYREEE (reference sequence). Germline trimming cut 0 bases from V and 1 base from J; bases unmatched to any gene: 1. The CDR3 is CASSLDRGPQETQYF. DNA of the CDR3: TGTGCCAGCAGCTTGGACAGGGGGCCCCAAGAGACCCAGTACTTC.

The gene calls are TRBV12-5 and TRBJ1-1; D is ambiguous. This CDR3 contains 12 residues. Germline values: CDR1 LGHNT, CDR2 FRNRAP. Deletions cut 8 bases from V and 4 bases from J, with 11 bases between. The CDR3 loop is CASKPEGTEAFF. The CDR3 region has the DNA TGTGCTAGTAAGCCTGAGGGCACTGAAGCTTTCTTT.

This CDR3 is CASSQFWGEETQYF. CDR3 DNA: TGCGCCAGCAGCCAATTCTGGGGGGAAGAGACCCAGTACTTC. The J gene is TRBJ2-5, the V gene TRBV4-1, with a possible D match to TRBD2 (6 bases). V was trimmed by 2 bases and J by 3 bases, leaving 10 bases between them. CDR3 length equals 14 residues. Per the germline V gene, CDR1 is MGHRA and CDR2 is YSYEKL.

This rearrangement joins TRBV6-5 to TRBJ1-5, with D perhaps matching TRBD1 (6 bases). With 0 bases removed from V and 8 bases from J, the gap between germline ends came to 14 bases. The CDR3 loop spans 15 amino acids. Per germline, CDR1 MNHEY and CDR2 SVGAGI. CDR3 nucleotide sequence: TGTGCCAGCAGTTACTCCTCCAGGGGTCGGGAGCCCCAGCATTTT. It yields the protein CASSYSSRGREPQHF.

This clone was seen once. The chain links TRBV7-9 to TRBJ1-4; D not certain. V was trimmed by 7 bases and J by 5 bases, leaving 17 bases between them. CDR3 length: 15 residues. The germline V gene has CDR1 SEHNR and CDR2 FQNEAQ (reference sequence). The DNA for the CDR3 is TGTGCCAGCAACCCTGGACTTGCCCTAAATGAAAAACTGTTTTTT. Translation gives CASNPGLALNEKLFF.

The gene calls are TRBV2 and TRBJ1-5, with no clear D. The CDR3 is 15 amino acids. Germline V CDR1 and CDR2: SNHLY, FYNNEI. V shed 6 bases and J shed 0 bases, with 12 bases lying between them. This CDR3 is CASSWHRDSNQPQHF. The CDR3 DNA is TGTGCCAGCAGCTGGCACCGGGATAGCAATCAGCCCCAGCATTTT. Combining the CDR3 with reference TRBV2 and TRBJ1-5 gives the whole variable domain EPEVTQTPSHQVTQMGQEVILRCVPISNHLYFYWYRQILGQKVEFLVSFYNNEISEKSEIFDDQFSVERPDGSNFTLKIRSTKLEDSAMYFCASSWHRDSNQPQHFGDGTRLSIL.

The chain joins TRBV9 to TRBJ1-2, with unresolved D. Between the trimmed V and J ends, which lost 2 bases and 4 bases, there was a span of 15 bases. In germline, CDR1 is SGDLS, CDR2 YYNGEE. The length of the CDR3 is 15 residues. The CDR3 sequence: CASSVNPGSSYGYTF. CDR3 bases: TGTGCCAGCAGCGTTAACCCCGGGAGCTCCTATGGCTACACCTTC.